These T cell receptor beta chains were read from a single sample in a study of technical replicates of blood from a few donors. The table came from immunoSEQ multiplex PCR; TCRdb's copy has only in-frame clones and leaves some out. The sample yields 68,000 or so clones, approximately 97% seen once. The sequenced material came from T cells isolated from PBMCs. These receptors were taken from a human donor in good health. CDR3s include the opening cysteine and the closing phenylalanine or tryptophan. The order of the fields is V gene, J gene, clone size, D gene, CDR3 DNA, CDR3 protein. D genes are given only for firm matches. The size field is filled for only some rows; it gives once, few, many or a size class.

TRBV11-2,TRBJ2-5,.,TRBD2,TGTGCCAGCAGCTTAATCCTTCGGCGGGAGTTCCAAGAGACCCAGTACTTC,CASSLILRREFQETQYF
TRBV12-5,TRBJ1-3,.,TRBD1,TGTGCTAGTGGTAAAGGACAGGCACTCCGCTACTCTGGAAACACCATATATTTT,CASGKGQALRYSGNTIYF
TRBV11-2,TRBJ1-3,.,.,TGTGCCAGCAGCTTAAGAGATAACTCTGGAAACACCATATATTTT,CASSLRDNSGNTIYF
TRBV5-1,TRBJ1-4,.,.,TGCGCCAGCACCCCGGGACAAACTAATGAAAAACTGTTTTTT,CASTPGQTNEKLFF
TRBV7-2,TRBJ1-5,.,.,TGTGCCAGCGGGGGGGGCAGCAATCAGCCCCAGCATTTT,CASGGGSNQPQHF
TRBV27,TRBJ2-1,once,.,TGTGCCAGCAGTTTGCTAAGCGCTAACAATGAGCAGTTCTTC,CASSLLSANNEQFF
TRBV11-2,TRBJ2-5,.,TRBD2,TGTGCCAGCAGCTCGGGGACTAGCGGAATCCAGTACTTC,CASSSGTSGIQYF
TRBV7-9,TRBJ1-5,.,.,TGTGCCAGCAGCTCCGAAAAATCAGGGAAGAGCAGCAATCAGCCCCAGCATTTT,CASSSEKSGKSSNQPQHF
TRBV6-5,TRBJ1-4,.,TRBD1,TGTGCCAGCAGTCATTTAGGGACAGGGCATGAAAAACTGTTTTTT,CASSHLGTGHEKLFF
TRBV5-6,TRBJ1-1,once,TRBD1,TGTGCCAGCAGCTTCGGGACAGCTGAAGCTTTCTTT,CASSFGTAEAFF
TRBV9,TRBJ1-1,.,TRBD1,TGTGCCAGCAGCGTGAAGGGGGCAGGGACTGAAGCTTTCTTT,CASSVKGAGTEAFF
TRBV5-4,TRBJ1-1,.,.,TGTGCCAGCGGCGGAGAACAAGAGAACACTGAAGCTTTCTTT,CASGGEQENTEAFF
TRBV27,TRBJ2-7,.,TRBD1,TGTGCCAGCAGTTTAGGGGACAGGGCCTACGAGCAGTACTTC,CASSLGDRAYEQYF
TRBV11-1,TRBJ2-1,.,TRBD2,TGTGCCAGCAGCCCTAATCTAGCGGAAACTTACAATGAGCAGTTCTTC,CASSPNLAETYNEQFF
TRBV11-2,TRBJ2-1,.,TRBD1,TGTGCCCTCATGAACCCCAGCGGACAGGGTATCGATGAGCAGTTCTTC,CALMNPSGQGIDEQFF
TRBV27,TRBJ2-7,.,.,TGTGCCAGCATCCTCAACAGATACACCTACGAGCAGTACTTC,CASILNRYTYEQYF
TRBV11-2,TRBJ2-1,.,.,TGTGCCAGCAGCATGTCAGAAGAGCAGTTCTTC,CASSMSEEQFF
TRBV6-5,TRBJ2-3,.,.,TGTGCCACCCAGCCTATTAGCGGATTCACAGATACGCAGTATTTT,CATQPISGFTDTQYF
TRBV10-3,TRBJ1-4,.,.,TGTGCCATCAGGGACAGTAATGAAAAACTGTTTTTT,CAIRDSNEKLFF
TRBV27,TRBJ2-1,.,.,TGTGCCAGCCGTCAAGGGAGCTCCTACAATGAGCAGTTCTTC,CASRQGSSYNEQFF
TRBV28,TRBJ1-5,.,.,TGTGCCAGCAGTACGACAGCAAATCAGCCCCAGCATTTT,CASSTTANQPQHF
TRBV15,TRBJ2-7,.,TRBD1,TGTGCCACCAGCGACCGGGACAGTCGATACGAGCAGTACTTC,CATSDRDSRYEQYF
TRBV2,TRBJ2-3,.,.,TGTGCCAGCAGCCCGCTAGCAGATACGCAGTATTTT,CASSPLADTQYF
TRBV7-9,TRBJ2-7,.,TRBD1,TGTGCCAGCAGCTTAGAGGGGGAGTACAGGGGGCCGGATAGTGGGCAGTACTTC,CASSLEGEYRGPDSGQYF
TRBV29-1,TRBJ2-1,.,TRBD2,TGCAGCGTTGGTCGACTAGCGGGGCCCCACTCCTACAATGAGCAGTTCTTC,CSVGRLAGPHSYNEQFF
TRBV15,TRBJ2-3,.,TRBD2,TGTGCCACCAGCAGAGACCGGCTACTAGCGGGAACAGATACGCAGTATTTT,CATSRDRLLAGTDTQYF
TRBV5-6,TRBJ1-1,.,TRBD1,TGTGCCAGCAGCCTACCGACAGGGTTGCTCACTGAAGCTTTCTTT,CASSLPTGLLTEAFF
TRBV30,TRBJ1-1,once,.,TGTGCCTGGAGTGATGAAAGAGACACTGAAGCTTTCTTT,CAWSDERDTEAFF
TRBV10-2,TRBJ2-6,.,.,TGCGCCAGCAGCCTACGTATCTCTGGGGCCAACGTCCTGACTTTC,CASSLRISGANVLTF
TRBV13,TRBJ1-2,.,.,TGTGCCAGCAGGTTCGGAGGAGGTCTAGAAGGCTACACCTTC,CASRFGGGLEGYTF
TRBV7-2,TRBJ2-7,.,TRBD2,TGTGCCAGCAGCCATTCTAGCGGGAGAGGCGAGCAGTACTTC,CASSHSSGRGEQYF
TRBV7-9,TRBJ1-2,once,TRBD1,TGTGCCAGCAGCCCTGAGACAGGGATTGCTAACTATGGCTACACCTTC,CASSPETGIANYGYTF
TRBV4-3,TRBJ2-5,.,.,TGCGCCAGCAGCCAAGCGGTCGGTTTGGACACTCAGTACCAAGAGACCCAGTACTTC,CASSQAVGLDTQYQETQYF
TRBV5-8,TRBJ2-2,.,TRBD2,TGTGCCAGCAGCTTGGTTACTAGCGGGCTCACCGGGGAGCTGTTTTTT,CASSLVTSGLTGELFF
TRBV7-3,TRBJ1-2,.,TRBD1,TGTGCCAGCACCACCCAGGGGGCCTATGGCTACACCTTC,CASTTQGAYGYTF
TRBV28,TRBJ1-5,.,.,TGTGCCAGCAGTTTAGGCCAGGTGGGCAATCAGCCCCAGCATTTT,CASSLGQVGNQPQHF
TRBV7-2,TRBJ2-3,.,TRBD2,TGTGCCAGCAGCTTGGGACTAGCGGGAGGGTTAGATACGCAGTATTTT,CASSLGLAGGLDTQYF
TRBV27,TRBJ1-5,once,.,TGTGCCAGCACCGATCACCTCGGGCAGCCCCAGCATTTT,CASTDHLGQPQHF
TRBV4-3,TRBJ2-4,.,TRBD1,TGCGCCAGCAGCCAGCAGGGGGTCAAAAACATTCAGTACTTC,CASSQQGVKNIQYF
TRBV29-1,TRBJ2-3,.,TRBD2,TGCAGCGTCGCTCAAAGCGGGAGCCGCACAGATACGCAGTATTTT,CSVAQSGSRTDTQYF
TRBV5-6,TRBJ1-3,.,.,TGTGCCAGCAGTTCCCTCGCTGGAAACACCATATATTTT,CASSSLAGNTIYF
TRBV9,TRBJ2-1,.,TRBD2,TGTGCCAGCAGCGGGGTAGCGGGACGCTCCTACAATGAGCAGTTCTTC,CASSGVAGRSYNEQFF
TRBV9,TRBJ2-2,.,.,TGTGCCAGCAGCGTCGACGGATACAACGGGGGGGAGCTGTTTTTT,CASSVDGYNGGELFF
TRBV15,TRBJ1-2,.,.,TGTGCCACCAGCAGAGATCAGGCCTACTATGGCTACACCTTC,CATSRDQAYYGYTF
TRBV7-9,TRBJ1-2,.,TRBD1,TGTGCCAGCAGCCAGACAGGGTATTATGGCTACACCTTC,CASSQTGYYGYTF
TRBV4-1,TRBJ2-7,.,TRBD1,TGCGCCAGCAGCCAAAGGATCACAGGGGGAACCTACGAGCAGTACTTC,CASSQRITGGTYEQYF
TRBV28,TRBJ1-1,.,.,TGTGCCAGCATAAACAGGGCGATAGAAGCTTTCTTT,CASINRAIEAFF
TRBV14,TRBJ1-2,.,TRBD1,TGTGCCAGCAGCCCAATACAGGGGGCAGCATATGGCTACACCTTC,CASSPIQGAAYGYTF
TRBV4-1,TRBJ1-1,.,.,TGCGCCAGCAGCCAAGATCGGTATATCTCGTCTGAAGCTTTCTTT,CASSQDRYISSEAFF
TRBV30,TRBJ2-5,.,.,TGTGCCTGGAATCTCGGGGGGACCCAGTACTTC,CAWNLGGTQYF
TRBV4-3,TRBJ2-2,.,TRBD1,TGCGCCAGCAGCCAAGTATTGACCGGGACAGGGAGGAACACCGGGGAGCTGTTTTTT,CASSQVLTGTGRNTGELFF
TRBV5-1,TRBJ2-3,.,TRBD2,TGCGCCAGCAGCTTGGCCCGGACTAGCGGTTCCATCAGCACAGATACGCAGTATTTT,CASSLARTSGSISTDTQYF
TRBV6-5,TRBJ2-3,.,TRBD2,TGTGCCAGCAGCCCCACTAGCGGGAGGTCAGATACGCAGTATTTT,CASSPTSGRSDTQYF
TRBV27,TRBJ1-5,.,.,TGTGCCAGCAGTTTTGACAGATATGGTGATCAGCCCCAGCATTTT,CASSFDRYGDQPQHF
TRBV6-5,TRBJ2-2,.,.,TGTGCCAGCAGTTGGGCAGGAACAACGAACACCGGGGAGCTGTTTTTT,CASSWAGTTNTGELFF
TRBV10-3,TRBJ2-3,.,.,TGTGCCATCAGTGAGACGGCGGAGTCTTATACGCAGTATTTT,CAISETAESYTQYF
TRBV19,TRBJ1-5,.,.,TGTGCCAGTAGTATGTGGGGGCGGGATCAGCCCCAGCATTTT,CASSMWGRDQPQHF
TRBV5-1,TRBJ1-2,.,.,TGCGCCAGCAGCTTGGACACCAACCTCTACACCTTC,CASSLDTNLYTF